Shown below are 28 T cell receptor beta chains from a single sample sequenced in a study of technical replicates of blood from several donors. TCRdb's copy holds only in-frame clones and misses some; the assay was immunoSEQ multiplex PCR. The sample lists roughly 93,000 clones, 95% seen once, with more than 0.2% in the top ten. The sample was T cells isolated from PBMCs. The receptors were sampled from a human donor in good health.

The genes are TRBV9 and TRBJ2-5; 10 bases match TRBD2. Germline CDR1 SGDLS, CDR2 YYNGEE. The CDR3 is 15 amino acids. The J segment lost 1 base and the V segment lost 3 bases, leaving 3 bases of the junction unmatched. The CDR3 is CASSARTSGQETQYF. CDR3 in DNA: TGTGCCAGCAGCGCAAGGACTAGCGGCCAAGAGACCCAGTACTTC. The complete variable domain, with remaining parts taken from reference TRBV9 and TRBJ2-5, reads DSGVTQTPKHLITATGQRVTLRCSPRSGDLSVYWYQQSLDQGLQFLIQYYNGEERAKGNILERFSAQQFPDLHSELNLSSLELGDSALYFCASSARTSGQETQYFGPGTRLLVL.

V gene TRBV11-3 combines with J gene TRBJ2-1; 7 nucleotides agree with TRBD1. This CDR3 has 17 residues. V trimming: 2 bases; J trimming: 0 bases; junction bases outside the gene matches: 7. The germline gives CDR1 SGHNT, CDR2 YENEEA. CDR3 residues: CASSLLTGASSYNEQFF. CDR3 nucleotides: TGTGCCAGCAGCTTACTTACAGGGGCCAGCTCCTACAATGAGCAGTTCTTC.

The chain has TRBV29-1 and TRBJ2-5; 9 nucleotides line up with TRBD1. Trimming cost V 4 bases and J 2 bases; bases outside gene matches: 5. CDR1 SQVTM and CDR2 ANQGSEA come from the germline V gene. The CDR3 loop spans 14 amino acids. CDR3 bases: TGCAGCGTTGGGCGGACAGGGGCGCAAGAGACCCAGTACTTC. As protein: CSVGRTGAQETQYF.

This rearrangement joins TRBV19 to TRBJ2-1, with TRBD2 matching 12 bases. Trimming cost V 3 bases and J 9 bases; bases outside gene matches: 9. There are 16 residues in the CDR3. Germline V lookup: CDR1 LNHDA, CDR2 SQIVND (reference sequence). CDR3 amino acids: CASSIPWASGGGEQFF. CDR3 bases: TGTGCCAGTAGTATCCCCTGGGCTAGCGGGGGGGGTGAGCAGTTCTTC.

This chain links TRBV9 with TRBJ1-3; tentatively, D is TRBD1 (5 bases). V gave up 0 bases and J gave up 13 bases, with 11 bases separating them. Germline assignment: CDR1 SGDLS and CDR2 YYNGEE. This CDR3 spans 12 amino acids. CDR3 loop: CASSVGGGSIYF. The CDR3 nucleotides are TGTGCCAGCAGCGTAGGTGGGGGGTCTATATATTTT.

V usage is TRBV19 and J usage is TRBJ1-2; D not certain. Trimming removed 8 bases from V and 2 bases from J, with 12 bases in between. This CDR3 contains 13 residues. Germline CDR1 LNHDA, CDR2 SQIVND (reference sequence). This chain's CDR3 is CASRAGFNYGYTF. CDR3 DNA: TGTGCCAGTCGCGCGGGATTCAACTATGGCTACACCTTC.

CDR3 nucleotide sequence: TGTGCCAGCAGTTACTCCGGGACTCTTGCCTACGAGCAGTACTTC. Translating gives CASSYSGTLAYEQYF. The chain links TRBV6-5 to TRBJ2-7; TRBD2 might be the D (6 bases). V lost 0 bases, J lost 2 bases, and 11 bases lay in between. Germline V gene data show CDR1 as MNHEY and CDR2 as SVGAGI. CDR3 length equals 15 residues.

This clone was counted only a few times. The rearrangement uses TRBV2 and TRBJ1-1; TRBD1 might be the D (6 bases). This CDR3 has 14 residues. V dropped 7 bases and J dropped 1 base, with 13 bases sitting between them. Looked up from germline, CDR1 is SNHLY and CDR2 is FYNNEI. The CDR3 sequence is CASIREGGNTEAFF. The CDR3 bases are TGTGCCAGCATCAGGGAGGGGGGGAACACTGAAGCTTTCTTT.

The chain joins TRBV28 to TRBJ1-3, with D unresolved. The germline V and J ends were trimmed by 9 bases and 4 bases, with 13 bases remaining between them. Germline-derived CDR1 and CDR2 are MDHEN and SYDVKM. The length of the CDR3 is 13 residues. CDR3 sequence: CASREAPGNTIYF. The CDR3 nucleotides read TGTGCCAGTAGGGAGGCTCCGGGAAACACCATATATTTT.

V and J are TRBV7-9 and TRBJ2-1, with D tentatively TRBD2 (5 bases). The V end was cut by 5 bases, the J end by 6 bases, with 8 bases between. The CDR3 covers 12 residues. Germline lookup yields CDR1 SEHNR and CDR2 FQNEAQ (reference sequence). CDR3 DNA sequence: TGTGCCAGCAGCCCCGCGGGCAATGAGCAGTTCTTC. Its protein product is CASSPAGNEQFF.

CDR3 protein: CASSPWTGQETQYF. Here the CDR3 DNA reads TGCGCCAGCAGCCCCTGGACAGGCCAAGAGACCCAGTACTTC. The chain joins TRBV4-1 to TRBJ2-5, with 7 bases that match TRBD1. J gave up 1 base and V 4 bases, and 3 bases lay outside the gene matches. Germline loops: CDR1 MGHRA, CDR2 YSYEKL. CDR3 size: 14 residues.

The V call is TRBV1, the J call TRBJ2-7; the D call TRBD1 from the table was never checked on the DNA. TRBV1 is marked as a pseudogene. The length of the CDR3 is 19 residues. As DNA, the CDR3 is TGCACCAGCAGCCTAACCCTAGACAGGCCGCTCCCCCCCTCCTACGAGCAGTACTTC. Translating gives CTSSLTLDRPLPPSYEQYF.

The chain uses TRBV6-6 and TRBJ1-2; tentatively, D is TRBD1 (6 bases). The V end was cut by 6 bases, the J end by 0 bases, with 11 bases between. The CDR3 covers 14 residues. CDR1 is MNHNY, CDR2 SVGAGI, per germline (reference sequence). CDR3: CASSSGASNYGYTF. The CDR3 DNA reads as TGTGCCAGCAGCTCAGGGGCCTCTAACTATGGCTACACCTTC.

The chain has TRBV12-5 and TRBJ2-5; D may be TRBD1 (6 bases). Germline CDR1 LGHNT, CDR2 FRNRAP. The CDR3 consists of 12 residues. Deletions cut 2 bases from V and 9 bases from J, with 10 bases between. The CDR3 loop is CASGLTGWPQYF. The DNA of the CDR3 is TGTGCTAGTGGTTTGACAGGGTGGCCCCAGTACTTC. The full variable domain, its missing parts supplied by reference TRBV12-5 and TRBJ2-5, is DARVTQTPRHKVTEMGQEVTMRCQPILGHNTVFWYRQTMMQGLELLAYFRNRAPLDDSGMPKDRFSAEMPDATLATLKIQPSEPRDSAVYFCASGLTGWPQYFGPGTRLLVL.

As DNA, the CDR3 is TGTGCCAGCAGTCACAACAGGGTTTCCCAGTTCTTC. It encodes CASSHNRVSQFF. The gene calls are TRBV6-5 and TRBJ2-1; tentative D call: TRBD1 (6 bases). The CDR3 is 12 amino acids. Trimming left V 5 bases short and J 13 bases short, with 15 bases between. Germline V gene data show CDR1 as MNHEY and CDR2 as SVGAGI.

The chain employs TRBV10-3 and TRBJ2-1; TRBD2 matches 13 bases. The CDR3 spans 18 residues. Trimming took 0 bases from V and 9 from J; bases not matched to a gene: 11. Germline values: CDR1 ENHRY, CDR2 SYGVKD. In DNA, the CDR3 is TGTGCCATCAGTGAGTCGAAGGGACTAGCGGGATCCTTGGGTGAGCAGTTCTTC. It yields the protein CAISESKGLAGSLGEQFF.

DNA of the CDR3: TGTGCCAGCAGCGTAGGGGTGGAGGGGGCGCAGACCGGGGAGCTGTTTTTT. It yields the protein CASSVGVEGAQTGELFF. The gene calls are TRBV9 and TRBJ2-2; maybe TRBD1 (7 bases). Trimming removed 0 bases from V and 5 bases from J, with 17 bases in between. Looked up from germline, CDR1 is SGDLS and CDR2 is YYNGEE. The CDR3 totals 17 residues.

This chain uses TRBV6-1 with TRBJ1-2; D is possibly TRBD1 (5 bases). V lost 6 bases and J 4 bases, leaving 18 bases between the germline ends. Per germline, CDR1 MNHNS and CDR2 SASEGT. This CDR3 has 15 amino acids. The CDR3 sequence: CASRAGTYSTYGYTF. The CDR3 DNA follows: TGTGCCAGCAGAGCCGGGACTTATAGTACCTATGGCTACACCTTC.

The V gene is TRBV2, the J gene TRBJ1-3; D remains ambiguous. Germline CDR1 and CDR2: SNHLY and FYNNEI. Trimming stripped 9 bases from V and 0 bases from J, with 12 bases between. The CDR3 is 14 residues long. CDR3 DNA: TGTGCCAGTGACGACTCCTACTCTGGAAACACCATATATTTT. Its protein is CASDDSYSGNTIYF.

V gene TRBV10-3 combines with J gene TRBJ2-5, with a possible D match to TRBD1 (6 bases). Germline CDR1 is ENHRY and CDR2 is SYGVKD. Deletions cut 6 bases from V and 3 bases from J, with 14 bases between. The CDR3 covers 14 residues. The CDR3 region has the DNA TGTGCCATCAGAGAACACAGGGAAGAAGAGACCCAGTACTTC. Protein: CAIREHREEETQYF.

The V and J genes are TRBV15 and TRBJ2-7, with 9 bases aligning to TRBD1. Losses at the gene ends were 8 bases for V and 3 bases for J; bases not matched to a gene: 8. This CDR3 has 14 residues. Germline V gene lookup returns CDR1 LNHNV and CDR2 YYDKDF (reference sequence). DNA of the CDR3: TGTGCCACCTCTCAAGCGACAGGGGGCTACGAGCAGTACTTC. This encodes CATSQATGGYEQYF.

This sequence joins TRBV10-3 and TRBJ1-2; TRBD1 aligns across 8 bases. This CDR3 is built from 13 residues. Germline assignment: CDR1 ENHRY and CDR2 SYGVKD. The junction had 6 bases not matched to a gene; V was cut back by 6 bases and J by 6 bases. The CDR3 spells CAISLSGGNGYTF. CDR3 DNA sequence: TGTGCCATCAGCCTTTCAGGGGGCAATGGCTACACCTTC.

The chain uses TRBV19 and TRBJ2-6; no clear D. Trimming took 6 bases from V and 0 from J, leaving 3 bases between them. The length of the CDR3 is 13 residues. Germline V lookup: CDR1 LNHDA, CDR2 SQIVND (reference sequence). The CDR3 nucleotides read TGTGCCAGTAGCGGCTCTGGGGCCAACGTCCTGACTTTC. The encoded protein is CASSGSGANVLTF.

The V gene is TRBV6-5, the J gene TRBJ1-1; 8 nucleotides match TRBD1. V lost 6 bases and J lost 5; bases outside the gene matches: 8. CDR1 MNHEY and CDR2 SVGAGI come from the germline V gene. The CDR3 totals 14 residues. CDR3 in DNA: TGTGCCAGCAGCGTTCAATACAGGGGGACTGAAGCTTTCTTT. It encodes CASSVQYRGTEAFF.

This sequence joins TRBV19 and TRBJ1-5; a possible D gene is TRBD1 (6 bases). V was clipped by 3 bases and J by 1 base, with 25 bases between them. CDR3 size: 20 residues. CDR1 is LNHDA and CDR2 is SQIVND in the germline V gene (reference sequence). The CDR3 protein is CASSIRGSGQGILSNQPQHF. The CDR3 DNA sequence: TGTGCCAGTAGTATTAGAGGGTCGGGGCAGGGGATTCTCAGCAATCAGCCCCAGCATTTT.

CDR3: CASSQMGLGTEAFF. The DNA for the CDR3 is TGTGCCAGCAGTCAGATGGGACTCGGCACTGAAGCTTTCTTT. The chain couples TRBV27 to TRBJ1-1, with TRBD1 as a possible D gene (5 bases). Trimming pared 5 bases from V and 4 bases from J, leaving 14 bases between. Germline CDR1 reads MNHEY; CDR2 reads SMNVEV (reference sequence). The CDR3 runs to 14 residues.

The chain carries TRBV19 and TRBJ1-6; perhaps TRBD1 as D (5 bases). The CDR3 runs 13 residues. V was pared by 8 bases and J by 7 bases, with 12 bases between. From germline, CDR1 is LNHDA and CDR2 SQIVND (reference sequence). CDR3 DNA sequence: TGTGCCAGTTCGATTAAGGGGAATTCACCCCTCCACTTT. It encodes CASSIKGNSPLHF.

The chain carries TRBV12-5 and TRBJ1-4, with a tentative D call TRBD1 (6 bases). The CDR3 covers 17 residues. V shed 4 bases and J shed 7 bases, with 22 bases lying between them. Germline-derived CDR1 and CDR2 are LGHNT and FRNRAP. This CDR3 reads CASGSSGDPAWGEKLFF. CDR3 nucleotides: TGTGCTAGTGGTTCCTCAGGGGACCCGGCATGGGGTGAAAAACTGTTTTTT. The complete variable domain, with remaining parts taken from reference TRBV12-5 and TRBJ1-4, reads DARVTQTPRHKVTEMGQEVTMRCQPILGHNTVFWYRQTMMQGLELLAYFRNRAPLDDSGMPKDRFSAEMPDATLATLKIQPSEPRDSAVYFCASGSSGDPAWGEKLFFGSGTQLSVL.